The clone carrying this T cell receptor (beta chain) was recorded at least ten times. A follow-up of 18 months without ophthalmopathy meant that hyperthyroidism was stable. The CDR3 has 13 residues. Trimming pared 2 bases from V and 6 bases from J, leaving 11 bases between. The germline gives CDR1 MNHEY, CDR2 SVGAGI. From RNA, the CDR3 regions of TCR beta chains were amplified and sequenced. First-round RT-PCR used HTBI primers; second-round multiplex PCR followed. TCRdb used MiXCR to reprocess the multiplex PCR reads, holding one entry per CDR3 protein. Counted here are hundreds of thousands of distinct CDR3 sequences, 20% to 25% occurring once; the ten biggest clones make up approximately 7.7%. This sample is part of a study of Graves' ophthalmopathy and Graves' hyperthyroidism.

The chain recombines TRBV6-5 with TRBJ2-7; D not certain. The material sequenced was peripheral blood. The sequence derives from a woman younger than 35 with stable Graves' hyperthyroidism. Some clones in this sample may be carry-over from other donors' samples. As DNA, the CDR3 is TGTGCCAGCAGTTACGGTGGGGTTAGCGAGCAGTACTTC. As protein: CASSYGGVSEQYF.